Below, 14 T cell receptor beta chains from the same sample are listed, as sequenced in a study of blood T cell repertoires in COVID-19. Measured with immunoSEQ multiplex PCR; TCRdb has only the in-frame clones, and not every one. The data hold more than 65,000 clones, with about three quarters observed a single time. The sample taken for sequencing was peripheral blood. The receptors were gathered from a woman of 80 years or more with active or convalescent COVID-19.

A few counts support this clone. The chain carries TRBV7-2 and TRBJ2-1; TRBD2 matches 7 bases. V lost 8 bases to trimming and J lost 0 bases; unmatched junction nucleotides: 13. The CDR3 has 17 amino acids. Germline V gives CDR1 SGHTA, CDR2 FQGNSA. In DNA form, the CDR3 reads TGTGCCAGCGGCTCAGGGCGGGGGAGTAACTCCTACAATGAGCAGTTCTTC. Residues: CASGSGRGSNSYNEQFF.

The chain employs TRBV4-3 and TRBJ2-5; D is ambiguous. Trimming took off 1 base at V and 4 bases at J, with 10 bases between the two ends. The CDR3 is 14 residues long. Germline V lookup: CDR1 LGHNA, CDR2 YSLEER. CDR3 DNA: TGCGCCAGCAGCCAAGTGGGCCGAGCAGAGACCCAGTACTTC. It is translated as CASSQVGRAETQYF.

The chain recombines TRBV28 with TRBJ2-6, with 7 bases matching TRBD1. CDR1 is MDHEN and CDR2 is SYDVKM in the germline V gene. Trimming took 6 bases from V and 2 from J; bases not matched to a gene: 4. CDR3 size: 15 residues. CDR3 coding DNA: TGTGCCAGCAGCCCAGGGGGAACTGGGGCCAACGTCCTGACTTTC. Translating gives CASSPGGTGANVLTF.

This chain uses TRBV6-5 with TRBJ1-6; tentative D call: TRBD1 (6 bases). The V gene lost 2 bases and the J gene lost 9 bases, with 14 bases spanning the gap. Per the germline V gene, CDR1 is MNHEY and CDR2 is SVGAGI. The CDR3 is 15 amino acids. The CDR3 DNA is TGTGCCAGCAGTTACCACACAGGGAGGGGTTCACCCCTCCACTTT. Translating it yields CASSYHTGRGSPLHF.

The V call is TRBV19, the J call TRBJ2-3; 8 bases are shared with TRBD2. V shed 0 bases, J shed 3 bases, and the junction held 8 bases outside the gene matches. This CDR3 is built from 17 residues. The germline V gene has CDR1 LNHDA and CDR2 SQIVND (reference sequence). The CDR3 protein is CASSIDLLAVGTDTQYF. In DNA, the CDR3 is TGTGCCAGTAGTATAGATTTACTAGCGGTGGGTACAGATACGCAGTATTTT.

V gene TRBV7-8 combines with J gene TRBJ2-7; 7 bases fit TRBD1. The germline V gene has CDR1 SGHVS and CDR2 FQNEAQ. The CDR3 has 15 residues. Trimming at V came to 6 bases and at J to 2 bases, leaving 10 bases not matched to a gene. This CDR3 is CASRKQSQGAYEQYF. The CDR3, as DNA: TGTGCCAGCAGAAAACAAAGCCAGGGGGCCTACGAGCAGTACTTC.

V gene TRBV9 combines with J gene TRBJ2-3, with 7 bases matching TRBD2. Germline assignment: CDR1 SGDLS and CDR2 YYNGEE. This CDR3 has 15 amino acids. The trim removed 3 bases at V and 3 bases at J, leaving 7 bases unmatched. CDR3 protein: CASSAERGPTDTQYF. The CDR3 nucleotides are TGTGCCAGCAGCGCTGAGCGGGGCCCGACAGATACGCAGTATTTT. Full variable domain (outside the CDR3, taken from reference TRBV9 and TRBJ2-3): DSGVTQTPKHLITATGQRVTLRCSPRSGDLSVYWYQQSLDQGLQFLIQYYNGEERAKGNILERFSAQQFPDLHSELNLSSLELGDSALYFCASSAERGPTDTQYFGPGTRLTVL.

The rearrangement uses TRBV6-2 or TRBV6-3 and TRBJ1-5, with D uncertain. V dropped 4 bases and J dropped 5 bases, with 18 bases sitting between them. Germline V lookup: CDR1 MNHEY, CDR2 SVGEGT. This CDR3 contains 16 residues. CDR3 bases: TGTGCCAGCAGTTCGAGGCAGCTAGAGATCCATCAGCCCCAGCATTTT. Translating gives CASSSRQLEIHQPQHF.

DNA of the CDR3: TGCGCCAGCAGCCACCTGGCAGGGGGCCGCTATAATTCACCCCTCCACTTT. The encoded protein is CASSHLAGGRYNSPLHF. The rearrangement joins TRBV4-1 to TRBJ1-6, with 8 bases aligning to TRBD1. V lost 3 bases, J lost 3 bases, and 7 bases stayed unmatched. CDR1 is MGHRA, CDR2 YSYEKL, per germline. The CDR3 sequence is 17 residues long.

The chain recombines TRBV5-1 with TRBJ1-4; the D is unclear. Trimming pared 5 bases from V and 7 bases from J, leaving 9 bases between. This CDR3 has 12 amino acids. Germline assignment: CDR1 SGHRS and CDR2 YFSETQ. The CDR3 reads CASRAESEKLFF. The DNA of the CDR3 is TGCGCCAGCAGGGCCGAATCTGAAAAACTGTTTTTT.

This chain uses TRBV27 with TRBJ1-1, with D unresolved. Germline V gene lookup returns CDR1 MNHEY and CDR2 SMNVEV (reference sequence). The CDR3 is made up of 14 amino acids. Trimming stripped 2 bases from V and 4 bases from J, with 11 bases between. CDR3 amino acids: CASSLLVPGTEAFF. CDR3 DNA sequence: TGTGCCAGCAGTTTACTGGTCCCGGGCACTGAAGCTTTCTTT.

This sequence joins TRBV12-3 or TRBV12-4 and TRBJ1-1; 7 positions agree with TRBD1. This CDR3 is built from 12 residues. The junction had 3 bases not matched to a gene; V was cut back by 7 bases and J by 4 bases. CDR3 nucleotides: TGTGCCAGCAACGACAGGGTCACTGAAGCTTTCTTT. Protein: CASNDRVTEAFF.

The CDR3 sequence is CASSPGAGNTIYF. CDR3 sequence (DNA): TGTGCCAGCAGCCCAGGGGCTGGAAACACCATATATTTT. This sequence joins TRBV7-3 and TRBJ1-3; maybe TRBD1 (6 bases). The V end lost 5 bases, the J end lost 2 bases, and 7 bases lay between the germline ends. Germline CDR1 is SGHTA and CDR2 is FQGTGA. The CDR3 consists of 13 residues.

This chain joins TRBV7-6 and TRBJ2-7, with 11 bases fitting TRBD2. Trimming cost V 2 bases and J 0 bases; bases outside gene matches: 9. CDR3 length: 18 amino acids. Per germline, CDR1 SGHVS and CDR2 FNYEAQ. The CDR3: CASSLKGLAGGSSYEQYF. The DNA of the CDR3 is TGTGCCAGCAGCTTAAAGGGTCTAGCGGGGGGATCCTCCTACGAGCAGTACTTC.